The 17 T cell receptor beta chains in this list originate from one sample, sequenced in a study of T-cell memory formation after mild COVID-19 (dated by TCRdb to about 2021). The library was made by 5' RACE. TCRdb records Illumina NovaSeq 6000 as the sequencer. TCRdb redid the processing of the public reads, applying fastp at Q25 and MiXCR, and retained in-frame beta chains. Records with the same CDR3 protein are collapsed into one entry carrying the most frequent genes and DNA. Across this sample there are roughly 99,000 distinct CDR3 sequences, with roughly an eighth seen only once. Jointly, the top ten make up about 39% of the sample. The sequencing sample was made of PBMCs or a T cell subset sorted from them (not recorded which). Source of these receptors: a man aged 18-30 years who had mild COVID-19 (a few samples of this study predate the infection). The sample titles of this study are shuffled in the database, so cell type and time point are left out; the donor was told from shared clones.

This clonotype turned up a few times. This chain links TRBV19 with TRBJ1-5; TRBD1 might be the D (5 bases). This CDR3 comprises 13 residues. CDR1 LNHDA and CDR2 SQIVND come from the germline V gene (reference sequence). Trimming took off 5 bases at V and 7 bases at J, with 12 bases between the two ends. The CDR3 loop reads CASSAAGEQPQHF. The CDR3 DNA reads TGTGCCAGTAGTGCGGCGGGGGAACAGCCCCAGCATTTT.

This clonotype was seen only a few times. For the CDR3, the DNA is TGCAGCGACGACAGGGGAACTCAGGGCTACACCTTC. Its translation is CSDDRGTQGYTF. The rearrangement uses TRBV29-1 and TRBJ1-2, with 8 bases lining up with TRBD1. V lost 7 bases, J lost 8 bases, and 9 bases stayed unmatched. This CDR3 is 12 amino acids long. CDR1 and CDR2 from the germline V gene are SQVTM and ANQGSEA.

This clonotype was counted only a few times. The chain couples TRBV21-1 to TRBJ2-7; the DNA was not used to check the table's D call, TRBD2. TRBV21-1 is a pseudogene. CDR3 length: 18 residues. CDR3 sequence: CASSDLAEVTLRSYEQYF. In nucleotides, the CDR3 is TGTGCCAGCAGCGATCTAGCGGAGGTAACCCTTCGATCCTACGAGCAGTACTTC.

The table lists this clonotype with a few counts. V usage is TRBV6-5 and J usage is TRBJ2-3; D assignment may be TRBD1 or TRBD2 (5 bases each). The CDR3 consists of 14 residues. From germline, CDR1 is MNHEY and CDR2 SVGAGI. The V and J ends lost 0 bases and 6 bases respectively, with 10 bases between them. The CDR3 DNA is TGTGCCAGCAGTTACTCTCAGGGACCCGATACGCAGTATTTT. Encoded protein: CASSYSQGPDTQYF.

The chain recombines TRBV12-3 or TRBV12-4 with TRBJ1-1, with D tentatively TRBD1 (5 bases). This CDR3 is 14 amino acids long. Between the trimmed V and J ends, which lost 4 bases and 5 bases, there was a span of 14 bases. CDR3 sequence: CASSSDGGWTEAFF. The DNA of the CDR3 is TGTGCCAGCAGTTCCGACGGGGGTTGGACTGAAGCTTTCTTT.

This clonotype was counted between two and nine times. This chain joins TRBV9 and TRBJ2-5, with TRBD1 matching 7 bases. V shed 6 bases, J shed 2 bases, and the junction held 16 bases outside the gene matches. CDR3 length equals 17 residues. CDR1 and CDR2 (germline): SGDLS, YYNGEE. CDR3 sequence: CASTPSLYRGGQETQYF. The CDR3 DNA reads as TGTGCCAGCACCCCTTCACTATACAGGGGTGGTCAAGAGACCCAGTACTTC.

In its sample, this clonotype was seen a few times. V and J are TRBV27 and TRBJ2-6, with D perhaps matching TRBD2 (5 bases). The CDR3 covers 15 residues. V was clipped by 5 bases and J by 2 bases, with 10 bases between them. The germline gives CDR1 MNHEY, CDR2 SMNVEV (reference sequence). CDR3 DNA sequence: TGTGCCAGCAGTGCCCAGAGGGCTGGGGCCAACGTCCTGACTTTC. It is translated as CASSAQRAGANVLTF.

V usage is TRBV27 and J usage is TRBJ2-7; no clear D. The J call is uncertain, as TRBJ2-5 better fits the DNA end. Germline V gene sequence: CDR1 MNHEY, CDR2 SMNVEV (reference sequence). This CDR3 contains 13 residues. CDR3 region: CASSFDPERTQYF. CDR3 bases: TGTGCCAGCAGTTTTGACCCGGAGAGGACCCAGTACTTC.

This clonotype was seen a handful of times. CDR3 bases: TGTGCCAGCAGCTTATGGGTAGGGTTGGAGGAAGAGACCCAGTACTTC. Translating gives CASSLWVGLEEETQYF. This sequence joins TRBV7-9 and TRBJ2-5, with TRBD2 as a possible D gene (5 bases). Deletions cut 2 bases from V and 3 bases from J, with 16 bases between. CDR3 length: 16 amino acids. Per germline, CDR1 SEHNR and CDR2 FQNEAQ (reference sequence).

V usage is TRBV29-1 and J usage is TRBJ2-7; TRBD1 matches 7 bases. The ends lost 3 bases at V and 2 bases at J; junction bases unmatched: 7. The CDR3 sequence is 14 residues long. Germline V gene lookup returns CDR1 SQVTM and CDR2 ANQGSEA. The CDR3 is CSVDVTGLAYEQYF. The CDR3 DNA follows: TGCAGCGTTGACGTGACAGGGTTAGCCTACGAGCAGTACTTC.

This clonotype showed up just a few times. The chain combines TRBV7-8 with TRBJ2-5; 9 nucleotides agree with TRBD1. J lost 3 bases, V lost 4 bases, and 3 bases had no gene match. This CDR3 is built from 14 residues. Germline CDR1 reads SGHVS; CDR2 reads FQNEAQ. CDR3 coding DNA: TGTGCCAGCAGCTCCGACAGGGGGGAAGAGACCCAGTACTTC. This codes for CASSSDRGEETQYF.

V is TRBV24-1 and J is TRBJ2-2, with D hard to call. Trimming removed 3 bases at V and 7 bases at J, with 14 bases between. This CDR3 contains 15 residues. The germline CDR1 and CDR2 sequences are KGHDR and SFDVKD. The chain's CDR3 is CATSDNGRAYGELFF. In DNA, the CDR3 is TGTGCCACCAGTGATAACGGTAGGGCCTACGGGGAGCTGTTTTTT.

The chain is built from TRBV15 and TRBJ1-5; D is perhaps TRBD1 (6 bases). Trimming pared 5 bases from V and 7 bases from J, leaving 12 bases between. Germline loops: CDR1 LNHNV, CDR2 YYDKDF (reference sequence). This CDR3 spans 13 amino acids. CDR3 residues: CATSPGVRQPQHF. The DNA of the CDR3 is TGTGCCACCAGCCCAGGGGTAAGGCAGCCCCAGCATTTT.

This clonotype was counted only a few times. The chain is built from TRBV29-1 and TRBJ1-2; the match to TRBD1 covers 8 bases. Germline CDR1 and CDR2: SQVTM and ANQGSEA. Germline trimming cut 8 bases from V and 6 bases from J; bases unmatched to any gene: 8. CDR3 length: 12 residues. CDR3 DNA: TGCAGCTGTACAGGGGGATCGGATGGCTACACCTTC. Translation: CSCTGGSDGYTF.

This clonotype was detected ten times or more. V usage is TRBV7-9 and J usage is TRBJ2-7, with unresolved D. The CDR3 spans 14 residues. The ends were cut back, 5 bases at V and 2 bases at J, with 13 bases in the middle. Looked up from germline, CDR1 is SEHNR and CDR2 is FQNEAQ (reference sequence). The CDR3 is CASSLLSNPYEQYV. CDR3 nucleotides: TGTGCCAGCAGCCTTCTCTCAAACCCCTACGAGCAGTACGTC.

The chain has TRBV28 and TRBJ2-5; 7 bases line up with TRBD1. This CDR3 has 14 residues. Per germline, CDR1 MDHEN and CDR2 SYDVKM. The J segment lost 2 bases and the V segment lost 5 bases, leaving 5 bases of the junction unmatched. The CDR3 DNA follows: TGTGCCAGCAGTCCACCGACAGGGCAAGAGACCCAGTACTTC. It codes for CASSPPTGQETQYF.

J is TRBJ1-1 and V is TRBV7-8, with D uncertain. The germline V gene has CDR1 SGHVS and CDR2 FQNEAQ. The CDR3 covers 14 residues. Trimming shortened V by 0 bases and J by 7 bases, and 12 bases separated the two germline ends. CDR3 loop: CASSLALFFDEAFF. CDR3 sequence (DNA): TGTGCCAGCAGCTTAGCCCTTTTCTTTGATGAAGCTTTCTTT.